This TCR beta chain was sequenced during a study of cytomegalovirus exposure and HLA in healthy donors. Broader study findings: When a later analysis was performed, an Asian-associated ancestry cluster reportedly had fewer N-insertions than the 666-donor mean.

The PCR was carried out with 60 Vbeta primers and 13 Jbeta primers. Using immunoSEQ multiplex PCR, the repertoire was profiled, and TCRdb retains in-frame clones only, with some absent. The sample has 150,000 to 200,000 clones. The germline V gene encodes CDR1 KGHSH and CDR2 LQKENI. The CDR3 contains 14 residues. The ends lost 0 bases at V and 7 bases at J; junction bases unmatched: 5. About this clone: The target antigen is unknown.

The material sequenced was PBMCs. This sequence joins TRBV18 and TRBJ1-2, with 7 bases fitting TRBD1. This TCR was recovered from a boy aged 5-17 years in good health and CMV-seronegative. The CDR3 bases are TGTGCCAGCTCACCACCGGGAGACAGGGCTGGCTACACCTTC. This encodes CASSPPGDRAGYTF.